This TCR beta chain was sequenced during a study of cytomegalovirus exposure and HLA in healthy donors. The CDR3 totals 15 residues. V lost 0 bases to trimming and J lost 2 bases; unmatched junction nucleotides: 3. CDR1 and CDR2 (germline): SGDLS, YYNGEE. 13 Jbeta primers and 60 Vbeta primers were used for the PCR. Sequencing was performed with immunoSEQ multiplex PCR; in TCRdb, only in-frame clones are kept and a portion is missing. Of roughly 180,000 clones in the sample, 70% to 85% were seen once. This clone occurred a few times. Additional DNA sequences in this sample encode the identical CDR3. Sample: PBMCs. This chain uses TRBV9 with TRBJ1-2; 8 bases are shared with TRBD1. The receptor's source is a woman in her 30s in good health and CMV-seropositive. The CDR3 spells CASSVGTGGNYGYTF. The CDR3 coding sequence is TGTGCCAGCAGCGTAGGTACAGGGGGAAACTATGGCTACACCTTC.